Included here is one T cell receptor beta chain sequence, with context. Antigen specificity is unknown. The sample originates from a study of cytotoxic CD8 clonotypes in ibrutinib-treated CLL. Overall study: In all, about a dozen patients were relapsed/refractory, approximately 15 were treatment-naive and around 17 were IGHV unmutated. Response specimens were obtained following a median treatment duration of roughly 12 months, with a range of 6 to 36. Study-level results: Before falling back toward baseline at progression, clonality had risen at the time of ibrutinib response.

J lost 4 bases, V lost 1 base, and 3 bases had no gene match. The CDR3 totals 14 residues. Looked up from germline, CDR1 is SGHRS and CDR2 is YFSETQ. Clones were sequenced by immunoSEQ multiplex PCR, and TCRdb holds only the in-frame ones, with some missing. The sample records some 200,000 clones, approximately 68% being singletons. The chain has TRBV5-1 and TRBJ2-5, with 8 bases matching TRBD2. The sample consisted of PBMCs, taken after 24 months of ibrutinib treatment. The TCR sequence derives from a human donor with chronic lymphocytic leukemia. For the CDR3, the DNA is TGCGCCAGCAGCTTGTTTCTAGCGGGAGAGACCCAGTACTTC. Amino acid sequence: CASSLFLAGETQYF.